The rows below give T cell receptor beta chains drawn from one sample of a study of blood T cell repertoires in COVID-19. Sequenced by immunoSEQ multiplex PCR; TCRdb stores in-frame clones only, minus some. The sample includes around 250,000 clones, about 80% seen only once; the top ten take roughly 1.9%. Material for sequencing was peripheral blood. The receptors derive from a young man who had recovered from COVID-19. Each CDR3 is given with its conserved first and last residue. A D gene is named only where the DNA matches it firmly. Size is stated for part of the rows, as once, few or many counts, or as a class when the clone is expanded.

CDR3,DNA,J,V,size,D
CASSPGTEISADTQYF,TGTGCCAGCAGCCCTGGGACAGAAATTTCAGCAGATACGCAGTATTTT,TRBJ2-3,TRBV7-9,.,TRBD1
CASSLHSQETQYF,TGTGCCAGCAGTTTGCACAGCCAAGAGACCCAGTACTTC,TRBJ2-5,TRBV12-3/TRBV12-4,.,.
CASSPSGTSGETQYF,TGTGCCAGCAGCCCCTCCGGGACTAGCGGTGAGACCCAGTACTTC,TRBJ2-5,TRBV7-2,.,TRBD2
CASISAMAATNEKLFF,TGTGCCAGCATATCAGCGATGGCTGCAACTAATGAAAAACTGTTTTTT,TRBJ1-4,TRBV2,.,.
CASSGRQAPKKMNTEAFF,TGTGCCAGCAGCGGCCGACAGGCGCCCAAGAAGATGAACACTGAAGCTTTCTTT,TRBJ1-1,TRBV7-8,.,.
CASSRFDWNNEQFF,TGCGCCAGCAGCCGATTCGACTGGAACAATGAGCAGTTCTTC,TRBJ2-1,TRBV4-1,.,.
CASGGGRPTDTQYF,TGTGCTAGTGGCGGAGGGCGGCCCACAGATACGCAGTATTTT,TRBJ2-3,TRBV12-5,.,.
CATSETDRGLDTQYF,TGTGCCACCAGTGAGACGGACAGGGGGCTGGATACGCAGTATTTT,TRBJ2-3,TRBV24-1,many,TRBD1
CASSPEGVRPYEQYF,TGTGCCAGCAGCCCCGAGGGGGTGAGGCCCTACGAGCAGTACTTC,TRBJ2-7,TRBV9,.,.
CASSPDRGHTEAFF,TGCGCCAGCAGCCCAGACAGGGGGCATACTGAAGCTTTCTTT,TRBJ1-1,TRBV5-1,.,TRBD1
CASSLGQDTEAFF,TGTGCCAGCAGCTTGGGACAGGACACTGAAGCTTTCTTT,TRBJ1-1,TRBV5-4,few,.
CASSIIQGADTQYF,TGTGCCAGTAGTATCATCCAGGGGGCAGATACGCAGTATTTT,TRBJ2-3,TRBV19,.,TRBD1
CASSLTAAGDYNEQFF,TGTGCCAGCAGCTTAACTGCAGCGGGGGACTACAATGAGCAGTTCTTC,TRBJ2-1,TRBV7-3,.,TRBD2
CASSFRGFEEKLFF,TGTGCCAGCAGCTTTCGCGGGTTTGAGGAAAAACTGTTTTTT,TRBJ1-4,TRBV5-5,.,.
CASTRNERYGYTF,TGTGCCAGCACCCGAAATGAGCGCTATGGCTACACCTTC,TRBJ1-2,TRBV7-9,.,.
CASSQYSTSGAGELFF,TGTGCCAGCAGCCAATACAGCACCTCCGGGGCCGGGGAGCTGTTTTTT,TRBJ2-2,TRBV14,.,.
CASRHGQEFAGELFF,TGTGCCAGCAGGCACGGACAGGAGTTCGCCGGGGAGCTGTTTTTT,TRBJ2-2,TRBV27,.,TRBD1
CASSIGRRGHSPLHF,TGTGCCAGTAGTATTGGTCGCAGGGGGCATTCACCCCTCCACTTT,TRBJ1-6,TRBV19,.,TRBD1
CASSLRTSFNTGELFF,TGTGCCAGCAGCTTACGGACTAGCTTCAACACCGGGGAGCTGTTTTTT,TRBJ2-2,TRBV5-5,once,TRBD2
CASSQDGGAHTDTQYF,TGCGCCAGCAGCCAAGATGGCGGGGCCCACACAGATACGCAGTATTTT,TRBJ2-3,TRBV4-1,.,.
CASRDRGSYNEQFF,TGCGCCAGCAGGGACAGGGGATCCTACAATGAGCAGTTCTTC,TRBJ2-1,TRBV5-1,.,TRBD1
CASSEAEAGGLYNEQFF,TGTGCCAGCAGTGAAGCCGAGGCGGGGGGCCTCTACAATGAGCAGTTCTTC,TRBJ2-1,TRBV6-1,.,TRBD2
CASKSGVETGELFF,TGTGCCAGCAAATCAGGGGTTGAAACCGGGGAGCTGTTTTTT,TRBJ2-2,TRBV25-1,once,.
CASSPAAGLGETQYF,TGTGCCAGCTCACCAGCGGCAGGGCTAGGAGAGACCCAGTACTTC,TRBJ2-5,TRBV18,.,.
CASSFPGFDEQFF,TGTGCCAGCAGTTTTCCAGGGTTCGATGAGCAGTTCTTC,TRBJ2-1,TRBV28,once,.
CASSSARTSGVSNEQFF,TGTGCCAGCAGCTCCGCCAGGACTAGCGGGGTAAGCAATGAGCAGTTCTTC,TRBJ2-1,TRBV5-8,.,TRBD2
CASSPGQGMKTGELFF,TGCGCCAGCAGCCCGGGACAGGGAATGAAGACCGGGGAGCTGTTTTTT,TRBJ2-2,TRBV5-1,once,TRBD1
CASSLTGTGVTEAFF,TGCGCCAGCAGTCTAACAGGGACAGGGGTCACTGAAGCTTTCTTT,TRBJ1-1,TRBV4-1,.,TRBD1
CASSLAGASNTEAFF,TGTGCCAGCAGCTTAGCTGGGGCTTCGAACACTGAAGCTTTCTTT,TRBJ1-1,TRBV7-9,.,.
CASSKGGRSNQPQHF,TGTGCCAGCAGCAAGGGAGGTCGAAGCAATCAGCCCCAGCATTTT,TRBJ1-5,TRBV27,few,.
CASSVRTGSSYNEQFF,TGTGCCAGCAGCGTACGGACAGGTAGCTCCTACAATGAGCAGTTCTTC,TRBJ2-1,TRBV5-4,.,TRBD1
CASSPAGNANYGYTF,TGTGCCAGCTCACCAGCAGGGAACGCTAACTATGGCTACACCTTC,TRBJ1-2,TRBV18,.,.
CAGRRAMNTEAFF,TGTGCCGGACGGAGGGCCATGAACACTGAAGCTTTCTTT,TRBJ1-1,TRBV28,few,.
CASSSIGRQGEAKNIQYF,TGTGCCAGCAGCTCGATAGGGAGACAGGGGGAAGCCAAAAACATTCAGTACTTC,TRBJ2-4,TRBV7-2,.,TRBD1
CASGYDSNQPQHF,TGTGCCTCGGGTTATGATAGCAATCAGCCCCAGCATTTT,TRBJ1-5,TRBV10-3,once,.
CASSRLETGGHQPQHF,TGTGCCAGCTCACGACTAGAGACAGGGGGACATCAGCCCCAGCATTTT,TRBJ1-5,TRBV18,.,TRBD1